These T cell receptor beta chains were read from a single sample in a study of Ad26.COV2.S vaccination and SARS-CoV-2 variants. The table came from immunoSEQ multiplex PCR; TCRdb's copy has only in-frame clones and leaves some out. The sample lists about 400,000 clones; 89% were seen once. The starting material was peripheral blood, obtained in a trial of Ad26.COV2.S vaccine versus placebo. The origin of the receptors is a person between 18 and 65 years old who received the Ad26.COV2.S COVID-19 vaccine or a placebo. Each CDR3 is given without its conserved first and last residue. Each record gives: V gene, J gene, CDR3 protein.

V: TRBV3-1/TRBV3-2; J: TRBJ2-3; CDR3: ASRPETSGTRAPVDTQY
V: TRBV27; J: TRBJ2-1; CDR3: ASSFGGNEQF
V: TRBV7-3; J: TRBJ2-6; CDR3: ASSPHRGQGANVLT
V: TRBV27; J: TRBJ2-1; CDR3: ASSLVTPRDEQF
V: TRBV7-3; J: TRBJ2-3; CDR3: ASSPSSRGDTQY
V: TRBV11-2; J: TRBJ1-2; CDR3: ASRNMDRMYGYT
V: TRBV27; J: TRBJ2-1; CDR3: ATPAWLAGGREQF
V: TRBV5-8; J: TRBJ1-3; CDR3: ASAHRASGNTIY
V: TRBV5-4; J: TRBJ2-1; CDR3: ASSSRTGRSYNEQF
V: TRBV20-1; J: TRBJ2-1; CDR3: SARDLVEQF
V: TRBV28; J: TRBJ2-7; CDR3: ATTAGGAGSYEQY
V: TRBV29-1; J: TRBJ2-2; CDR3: SVRGAPSGELF
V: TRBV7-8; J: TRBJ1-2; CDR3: ASSLGASRDYGYT
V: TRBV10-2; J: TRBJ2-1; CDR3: ASSQLMVGGAGGEQF
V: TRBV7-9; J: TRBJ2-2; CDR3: ASPVGASGNTGELF
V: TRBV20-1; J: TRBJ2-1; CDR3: SAYLGGEQF
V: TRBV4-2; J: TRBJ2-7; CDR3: ASSQEKDGSHEQY
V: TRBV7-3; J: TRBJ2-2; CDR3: ASSPGRSYAGELF
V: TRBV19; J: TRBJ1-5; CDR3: ASSIRGEQPQH
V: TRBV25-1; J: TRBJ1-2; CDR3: ASSLGQYGYT
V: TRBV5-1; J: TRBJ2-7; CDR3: ASSLAWLAGGYEQY
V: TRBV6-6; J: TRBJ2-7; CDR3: ASSYSGSPYYEQY
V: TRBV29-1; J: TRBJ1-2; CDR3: SVVGAPYGYT
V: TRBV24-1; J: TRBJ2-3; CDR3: ATSLTGGTDTQY
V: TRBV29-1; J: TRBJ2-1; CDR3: SGEKLAGLYNEQF
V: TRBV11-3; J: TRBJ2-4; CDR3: ASSLGLAGGRGNIQY
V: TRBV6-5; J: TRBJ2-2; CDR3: ASNPGRTGELF
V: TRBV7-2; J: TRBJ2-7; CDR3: ASKSGGSVYEQY
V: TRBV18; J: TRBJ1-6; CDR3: ASSPSAWGNSPLH
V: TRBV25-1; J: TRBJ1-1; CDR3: ASSLGGRLNTEAF
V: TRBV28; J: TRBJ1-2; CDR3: ASSLIGGYYGYT
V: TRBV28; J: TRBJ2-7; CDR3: ASSLTGGHYEQY
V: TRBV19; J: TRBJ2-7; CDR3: ASSPHTGTSGSGSYEQY
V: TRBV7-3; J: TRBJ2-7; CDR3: ASSLTSDSYEQY
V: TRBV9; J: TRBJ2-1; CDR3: ASSLLEGENEQF
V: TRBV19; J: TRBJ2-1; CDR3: ATIRGSGRAGEQF
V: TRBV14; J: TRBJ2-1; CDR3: ASSPDRNNEQF
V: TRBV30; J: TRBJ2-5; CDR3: ALGLAGSETQY
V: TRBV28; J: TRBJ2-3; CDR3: ASFAGTRGTDTQY
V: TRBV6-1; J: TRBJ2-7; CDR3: ASSEEGGTYEQY
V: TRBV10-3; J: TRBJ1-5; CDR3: AITAGLNQPQH
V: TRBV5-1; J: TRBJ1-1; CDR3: ASSLNRPIEAF
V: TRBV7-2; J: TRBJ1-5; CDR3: ASSLWGSSNQPQH
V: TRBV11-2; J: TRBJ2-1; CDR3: ASSLDVQRLGSYNEQF
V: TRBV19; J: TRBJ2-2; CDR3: ASSIEVQGIGELF